The clone carrying this T cell receptor (beta chain) was counted many times. This entry belongs to a study of identical twins. One entry per CDR3 protein results from TCRdb running MiXCR on the 5' RACE reads. The profile covers under 900,000 distinct CDR3 sequences, with about 12% appearing a single time and about 1.5% taken by the ten largest. This CDR3 spans 16 amino acids. With 4 bases clipped from V and 3 bases from J, the junction kept 5 bases outside the gene matches. CDR1 is LGHNA, CDR2 YNFKEQ, per germline. The same sample was also used in a study of yellow fever vaccine responses in identical twins.

Specimen: PBMCs. The rearrangement uses TRBV4-2 and TRBJ2-6; TRBD2 matches 8 bases. The sequence was obtained from a woman aged 18-29 years in good health. As DNA, the CDR3 is TGTGCCAGCAGCCTAAGCGGGGGAGATGGGGCCAACGTCCTGACTTTC. It encodes CASSLSGGDGANVLTF.